Presented here are 3 T cell receptor beta chains from one specimen sequenced in a study of cytomegalovirus exposure and HLA in healthy donors. The primer mix had 60 Vbeta and 13 Jbeta primers. Method: immunoSEQ multiplex PCR; TCRdb's copy keeps in-frame clones and lacks some. Its clone listing holds 55,000 to 65,000 clones. The sample taken for sequencing was PBMCs. The receptors come from a woman between 18 and 29 years old in good health and CMV-seronegative.

The rearrangement uses TRBV18 and TRBJ1-1, with a weak D call TRBD1 (5 bases). CDR1 is KGHSH and CDR2 is LQKENI in the germline V gene. This CDR3 spans 13 amino acids. V was clipped by 3 bases and J by 3 bases, with 8 bases between them. DNA for the CDR3: TGTGCCAGCTCACCCTCGGGGGACACTGAAGCTTTCTTT. Its protein is CASSPSGDTEAFF.

The chain uses TRBV27 and TRBJ2-3; 12 bases line up with TRBD2. Germline V gene lookup returns CDR1 MNHEY and CDR2 SMNVEV (reference sequence). This CDR3 has 17 residues. J gave up 0 bases and V 5 bases, and 6 bases lay outside the gene matches. CDR3 nucleotide sequence: TGTGCCAGCAGTCCGCTAGCGGGAGGGCCTAGCACAGATACGCAGTATTTT. This encodes CASSPLAGGPSTDTQYF.

The rearrangement joins TRBV5-1 to TRBJ2-7, with 8 bases aligning to TRBD1. Unmatched junction bases numbered 4, after V lost 4 bases and J lost 4 bases. Germline CDR1 reads SGHRS; CDR2 reads YFSETQ. This CDR3 has 13 residues. The CDR3 DNA sequence: TGCGCCAGCAGCCCCCGGGACAGGTACGAGCAGTACTTC. Its protein is CASSPRDRYEQYF.